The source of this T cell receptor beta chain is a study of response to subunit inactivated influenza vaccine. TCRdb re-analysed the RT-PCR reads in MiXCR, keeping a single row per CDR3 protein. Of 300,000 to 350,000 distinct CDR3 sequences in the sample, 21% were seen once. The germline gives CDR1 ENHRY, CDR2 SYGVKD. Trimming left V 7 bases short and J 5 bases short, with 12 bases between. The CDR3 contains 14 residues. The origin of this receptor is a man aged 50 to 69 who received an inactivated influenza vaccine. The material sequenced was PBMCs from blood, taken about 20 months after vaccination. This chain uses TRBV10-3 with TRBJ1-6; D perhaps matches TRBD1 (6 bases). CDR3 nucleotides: TGTGCCATCACCGAGGACAGAAATAATTCACCCCTCCACTTT. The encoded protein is CAITEDRNNSPLHF.